The 3 T cell receptor beta chains below all came from one sample that was sequenced in a study of shared clonotypes between healthy human individuals (TCRdb year 2020). Receptor amplification or capture employed the immunoSEQ multiplex PCR assay. TCRdb re-hosts the immuneACCESS table, in-frame sequences only. Its copies lack some clones; in the studies checked, an unresolved V gene accounts for under half of them, and the cause for the rest is not known. This sample lists 2 million to 2.5 million clones; approximately 95% were detected once. 0.85% to 1.3% of the sample lies in the top ten. For the CD8 naive samples, CD45RO-negative cells were positively selected for CCR7, yielding a CD45RA+CCR7+ population from which TemRA cells were excluded. Sequencing was performed on naive CD8+ T cells sorted from blood. In the paper's terms, the cell subset or site label means: CD45RA+CCR7+. These receptors all come from a man between 18 and 29 years old in good health.

This clone has just one count. This chain joins TRBV11-2 and TRBJ1-2; 7 bases map to TRBD1. Germline lookup yields CDR1 SGHAT and CDR2 FQNNGV. This CDR3 has 17 amino acids. Germline trimming cut 2 bases from V and 4 bases from J; bases unmatched to any gene: 13. For the CDR3, the DNA is TGTGCCAGCAGCTTAATCTTGGGGGACAGCGCCCGCTATGGCTACACCTTC. The encoded protein is CASSLILGDSARYGYTF.

The CDR3 DNA is TGTGCCAGCGGTAACGGGGGGGCCTACGAGCAGTACTTC. It is translated as CASGNGGAYEQYF. The chain links TRBV5-8 to TRBJ2-7; 8 positions match TRBD2. The V segment lost 7 bases and the J segment 2 bases; nucleotides outside the gene matches: 5. The CDR3 contains 13 residues. The V gene's germline CDR1 is SGHTS and CDR2 YDEGEE.

V gene TRBV6-5 combines with J gene TRBJ2-2, with D perhaps TRBD1 or TRBD2 (5 bases each). Deletions cut 2 bases from V and 8 bases from J, with 12 bases between. CDR1 and CDR2 from the germline V gene are MNHEY and SVGAGI. There are 14 residues in the CDR3. As DNA, the CDR3 is TGTGCCAGCAGTTACGGCGAGGGGAGAGGGGAGCTGTTTTTT. Its translation: CASSYGEGRGELFF.